This is a list of T cell receptor beta chains from one sample in a study of T cells in Graves' hyperthyroidism and ophthalmopathy. TCRdb itself ran the multiplex PCR reads through MiXCR, one entry per CDR3 protein. The sample yields about 300,000 distinct CDR3 sequences, about 19% seen once. The sample was blood. The receptors were sampled from a man in his fifties with Graves' ophthalmopathy. CDR3s include the opening cysteine and the closing phenylalanine or tryptophan. D genes are given only for firm matches. Where a row states a size, it is once, few, many or the class of an expanded clone; other rows omit it.

V	D	size	J	DNA	CDR3
TRBV11-2	.	few	TRBJ2-1	TGTGCCAGCAGCTATGGAGGCTCCTACAATGAGCAGTTCTTC	CASSYGGSYNEQFF
TRBV12-3/TRBV12-4	.	.	TRBJ2-3	TGTGCCAGCAGCTTTGATTGGGATACGCAGTATTTT	CASSFDWDTQYF
TRBV7-2	.	few	TRBJ2-7	TGTGCCAGCAGCTTCGGGACCCTCTACGAGCAGTACTTC	CASSFGTLYEQYF
TRBV28	.	.	TRBJ1-2	TGTGCCAGCAGTGGGCCCTCTACTTGGTATGGCTACACCTTC	CASSGPSTWYGYTF
TRBV6-1	.	many	TRBJ1-5	TGTGCCAGCCGTCGGGCAGATAGCAATCAGCCCCAGCATTTT	CASRRADSNQPQHF
TRBV6-1	.	.	TRBJ1-5	TGTGCCAGCAGGGGAATGGGCATGGGGGGCAATCAGCCCCAGCATTTT	CASRGMGMGGNQPQHF
TRBV6-1	TRBD1	many	TRBJ2-7	TGTGCCAGCAGTGGGACAGGTGACTACGAGCAGTACTTC	CASSGTGDYEQYF
TRBV7-3	.	many	TRBJ2-1	TGTGCCAGCAGGAGTAGCGGTGAGCAGTTCTTC	CASRSSGEQFF
TRBV20-1	TRBD1	.	TRBJ1-2	TGCAGTGCTAGGAAAACAGGGGTAAACTATGGCTACACCTTC	CSARKTGVNYGYTF
TRBV30	.	.	TRBJ2-3	TGTGCCTGGAGTCTCAGAAATACGCAGTATTTT	CAWSLRNTQYF
TRBV6-1	TRBD2	.	TRBJ2-7	TGTGCCAGCGGGTCGGGACTAGCGGGTCCTGAGCAGTACTTC	CASGSGLAGPEQYF
TRBV30	TRBD1	.	TRBJ2-2	TGTGCCTGGACCACCTGGGACAGGGGGCACGGGGAGCTGTTTTTT	CAWTTWDRGHGELFF
TRBV12-3/TRBV12-4	TRBD1	many	TRBJ2-1	TGTGCCAGCAGTTCCTCTCCGACAGGGGCCAATGAGCAGTTCTTC	CASSSSPTGANEQFF
TRBV6-1	.	many	TRBJ1-5	TGTGCCAGCAGTGGGGAATATAGCAATCAGCCCCAGCATTTT	CASSGEYSNQPQHF
TRBV27	TRBD2	.	TRBJ2-2	TGTGCCAGCAGCCCGCGGGAGGGCCCGGGTACCGGGGAGCTGTTTTTT	CASSPREGPGTGELFF
TRBV19	.	.	TRBJ1-1	TGTGCCAGTAGTATCGGGAGGGGAACTGAAGCTTTCTTT	CASSIGRGTEAFF
TRBV11-1	.	many	TRBJ2-5	TGTGCCAGCGAAGATTGGGGGGAAGTGGAGACCCAGTACTTC	CASEDWGEVETQYF
TRBV30	.	.	TRBJ2-3	TGTGCCTGGACTAGCGCCCCTCGGGATACGCAGTATTTT	CAWTSAPRDTQYF
TRBV5-1	.	few	TRBJ2-3	TGCGCCAGCAGCCGGCGGGGCACAGATACGCAGTATTTT	CASSRRGTDTQYF
TRBV28	TRBD1	few	TRBJ1-1	TGTGCCAGCAGTGCGGACAGGGGAAGGGACACTGAAGCTTTCTTT	CASSADRGRDTEAFF
TRBV5-1	.	many	TRBJ1-6	TGCGCCAGCAGCTCTACAGCTCCCGGGGATTCACCCCTCCACTTT	CASSSTAPGDSPLHF
TRBV15	.	.	TRBJ1-2	TGTGCCACCAGCAGAGATTCAGGGTTGAGCTATGGCTACACCTTC	CATSRDSGLSYGYTF
TRBV28	.	.	TRBJ1-5	TGTGCCAGCAGTCCGGGGGGGAGGGGCAATCAGCCCCAGCATTTT	CASSPGGRGNQPQHF
TRBV6-1	TRBD1	many	TRBJ2-5	TGTGCCAGCAGTTACGCGGGACAGGGGACAGAGACCCAGTACTTC	CASSYAGQGTETQYF
TRBV20-1	.	many	TRBJ2-7	TGCAGTGCTCTTTCCGGGAAGGGAGACGAGCAGTACTTC	CSALSGKGDEQYF
TRBV11-1	TRBD2	many	TRBJ2-7	TGTGCCAGCAGCCCCGGCGGGAGATTTCAGCAGTACTTC	CASSPGGRFQQYF
TRBV20-1	.	few	TRBJ1-5	TGCAGTGCTGGTAATCAGCCCCAGCATTTT	CSAGNQPQHF
TRBV5-1	.	many	TRBJ1-1	TGCGCCAGCAGCTCAGGGCCACCAACTGAAGCTTTCTTT	CASSSGPPTEAFF
TRBV4-1	TRBD1	.	TRBJ1-2	TGCGCCAGCAGCCAAGACAGGAACAGGGGGCATTATGGCTACACCTTC	CASSQDRNRGHYGYTF
TRBV7-3	.	.	TRBJ2-6	TGTGCCAGCAGCGGTTCCGGGGCTGGGGCCAACGTCCTGACTTTC	CASSGSGAGANVLTF
TRBV11-2	.	many	TRBJ2-5	TGTGCCAGCAGCCCCAACCACGGACAGCCACAAGAGACCCAGTACTTC	CASSPNHGQPQETQYF
TRBV12-3/TRBV12-4	.	.	TRBJ1-1	TGTGCCAGCATTCCTCGGGTCTCGAACACTGAAGCTTTCTTT	CASIPRVSNTEAFF
TRBV2	.	many	TRBJ2-7	TGTGCCAGCAGCGCTGGAATGATCTACGAGCAGTACTTC	CASSAGMIYEQYF
TRBV6-2/TRBV6-3	TRBD1	few	TRBJ2-7	TGTGCCAGCAACGCCCTCACAGGGACAGCCTCCTCCGAGCAGTACTTC	CASNALTGTASSEQYF
TRBV3-1	.	many	TRBJ2-7	TGTGCCAGCAGCCCATCGCAGGGGACCTACGAGCAGTACTTC	CASSPSQGTYEQYF
TRBV11-2	.	many	TRBJ1-2	TGTGCCAGCAGCTTAGGTCTGGTGGGCTATGGCTACACCTTC	CASSLGLVGYGYTF
TRBV30	TRBD2	many	TRBJ2-1	TGTGCCTGGAGTGTGGGCGGGAGCTACAATGAGCAGTTCTTC	CAWSVGGSYNEQFF
TRBV27	.	many	TRBJ1-1	TGTGCCTCCTCGGCCAACCAGGGAGGAAGGAACACTGAAGCTTTCTTT	CASSANQGGRNTEAFF
TRBV11-2	.	many	TRBJ1-2	TGTGCCAGCAGCCCAGCTTATGGCTACACCTTC	CASSPAYGYTF